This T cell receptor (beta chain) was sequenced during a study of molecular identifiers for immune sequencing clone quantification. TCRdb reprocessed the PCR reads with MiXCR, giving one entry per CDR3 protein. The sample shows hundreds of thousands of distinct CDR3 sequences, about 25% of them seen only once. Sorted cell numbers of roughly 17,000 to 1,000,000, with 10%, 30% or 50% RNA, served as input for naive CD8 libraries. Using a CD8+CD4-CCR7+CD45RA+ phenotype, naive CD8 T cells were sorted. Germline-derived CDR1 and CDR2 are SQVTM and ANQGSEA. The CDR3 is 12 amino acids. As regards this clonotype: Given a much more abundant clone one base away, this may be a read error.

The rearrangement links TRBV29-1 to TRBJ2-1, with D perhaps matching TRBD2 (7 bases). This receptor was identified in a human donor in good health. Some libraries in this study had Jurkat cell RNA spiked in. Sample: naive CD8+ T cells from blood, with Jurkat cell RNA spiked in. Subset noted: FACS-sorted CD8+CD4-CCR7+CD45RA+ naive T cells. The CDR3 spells CSVEERDNEQSF. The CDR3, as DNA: TGCAGCGTTGAGGAGCGGGACAATGAGCAGTCCTTC.